The clone carrying this T cell receptor beta chain was seen only a few times. This specimen belongs to a study of T-cell reconstitution after alpha-beta-depleted transplantation in children. TCRbeta library construction was performed incorporating unique molecular identifiers. TCRdb re-called the PCR reads with MiXCR, one entry per CDR3 protein. Here the sample spans around 440,000 distinct CDR3 sequences, roughly a tenth being singletons. The V gene lost 4 bases and the J gene lost 7 bases, with 17 bases spanning the gap. CDR1 and CDR2 from the germline V gene are SNHLY and FYNNEI. This CDR3 contains 15 residues.

The sample was PBMCs, taken before TCRalphabeta/CD19-depleted stem cell transplant. This clonotype was sampled from a child between 2 and 9 years old with inherited bone marrow failure, due to receive a stem cell transplant. The chain joins TRBV2 to TRBJ1-5, with TRBD1 as a possible D gene (6 bases). The CDR3 sequence: CASSAPGAREQPQHF. CDR3 bases: TGTGCCAGCAGTGCCCCGGGGGCACGGGAACAGCCCCAGCATTTT.